A selection of T cell receptor beta chains follows, all from one sample in a study of blood T cells in healthy people across ages. TCRdb re-analysed the 5' RACE reads in MiXCR, keeping a single row per CDR3 protein. The sample contains over 1,500,000 distinct CDR3 sequences, around 42% of which appear only once. Material: blood. The receptors were gathered from a human donor in good health. CDR3s include the opening cysteine and the closing phenylalanine or tryptophan. A D gene is named only where the DNA matches it firmly. Clone sizes are given selectively: once, few, many, or a class where the clone is expanded.

j_gene	v_gene	d_gene	abundance	CDR3nt	CDR3aa
TRBJ1-2	TRBV6-5	TRBD1	many	TGTGCCAGCAGAAGGGATGACAGGGACTATGGCTACACCTTC	CASRRDDRDYGYTF
TRBJ2-4	TRBV7-2	NA	NA	TGTGCCAGCAGCCGAACCGGGACCAGGAACATTCAGTACTTC	CASSRTGTRNIQYF
TRBJ2-6	TRBV5-1	TRBD1	NA	TGCGCCAGCAGCGCCGACAGGGAACTCACTGGGGCCAACGTCCTGACTTTC	CASSADRELTGANVLTF
TRBJ2-1	TRBV18	TRBD2	NA	TGTGCCAGCTCGTCGACTAGCGGGGGGGAATTGTACAATGAGCAGTTCTTC	CASSSTSGGELYNEQFF
TRBJ2-5	TRBV18	NA	many	TGTGCCAGCTCACCAAAAGAGACCCAGTACTTC	CASSPKETQYF
TRBJ1-2	TRBV28	TRBD1	NA	TGTGCCAGCAGCCCCTGGGACAGGGATTATGGCTACACCTTC	CASSPWDRDYGYTF
TRBJ1-4	TRBV7-2	TRBD1	NA	TGTGCCAGCAGCTCCCAGGGGGGGACTAATGAAAAACTGTTTTTT	CASSSQGGTNEKLFF
TRBJ2-7	TRBV20-1	TRBD2	NA	TGCAGTGCGGCAGGGACTAGGCACTACGAGCAGTACTTC	CSAAGTRHYEQYF
TRBJ1-1	TRBV18	NA	NA	TGTGCCAGCTCACGGACCCAAGGGGGCACTGAAGCTTTCTTT	CASSRTQGGTEAFF
TRBJ1-6	TRBV7-9	NA	NA	TGTGCCAGCAGCTTAACCCTGACGGATTCACCCCTCCACTTT	CASSLTLTDSPLHF
TRBJ2-5	TRBV10-3	NA	NA	TGTGCCGTCAGTGGACCAGGTAGCTCCTACAATGAGCAGTACTTC	CAVSGPGSSYNEQYF
TRBJ2-3	TRBV20-1	NA	few	TGCAGTGCTAGAGATTTCGCTTCTAGCACAGATACGCAGTATTTT	CSARDFASSTDTQYF
TRBJ2-7	TRBV20-1	NA	NA	TGCAGTACTAGAGTCACTGCCAAAGGGTACTACGAGCAGTACTTC	CSTRVTAKGYYEQYF
TRBJ2-5	TRBV20-1	NA	once	TGCAGTGCTAAGGGAGGGGGCTTGGAGACCCAGTACTTC	CSAKGGGLETQYF
TRBJ2-7	TRBV20-1	NA	few	TGCAGTGCTCCATCTCGAGGCGGGGTTAGCTCCTACGAGCAGTACTTC	CSAPSRGGVSSYEQYF
TRBJ1-2	TRBV5-1	NA	NA	TGCGCCAGCAGCCCACTGCGGCTCTCTGCTAACTATGGCTACACCTTC	CASSPLRLSANYGYTF
TRBJ2-1	TRBV6-2/TRBV6-3	TRBD1	NA	TGTGCCAGCAGTTACTCCCCAGGGACAGGGGACGATGAGCAGTTCTTC	CASSYSPGTGDDEQFF
TRBJ1-4	TRBV20-1	NA	once	TGCAGTGCTCTCCCCCGGGGGGCGACTAATGAAAAACTGTTTTTT	CSALPRGATNEKLFF
TRBJ1-2	TRBV5-5	TRBD1	NA	TGTGCCAGCAGCTTAAGAAGTGTTGGACAGGGTGATAGCTACACCTTC	CASSLRSVGQGDSYTF
TRBJ2-7	TRBV10-3	TRBD1	NA	TGTGCCACCGGAACCACGGACAGGGGGAATTCCTACGAGCAGTACTTC	CATGTTDRGNSYEQYF
TRBJ1-6	TRBV7-2	NA	NA	TGTGCCAGCAGCTTAATTCAGGGGTGGAATTCACCCCTCCACTTT	CASSLIQGWNSPLHF
TRBJ2-5	TRBV2	NA	NA	TGTGCCAGCCAACGACACAGGGAAGAGACCCAGTACTTC	CASQRHREETQYF
TRBJ2-2	TRBV24-1	NA	NA	TGTGCCACCAGTGACCGGACCCACACCGGGGGGCTGTTTTTT	CATSDRTHTGGLFF
TRBJ1-2	TRBV7-2	NA	NA	TGTACCAGCAGCTTATACGACAGGAAATATGGCTACACCTTC	CTSSLYDRKYGYTF
TRBJ2-7	TRBV13	TRBD2	NA	TGTGCCAGCACCTCCCGGAGCGGGGGGTCCTACGAGCAGTACTTC	CASTSRSGGSYEQYF
TRBJ1-5	TRBV29-1	NA	few	TGCAGCGTTTCGACAGGTATGAATCAGCCCCAGCATTTT	CSVSTGMNQPQHF
TRBJ1-2	TRBV18	TRBD1	many	TGTGCCAGCAGCCCTGGGACAGCCTATGGCTACACCTTC	CASSPGTAYGYTF
TRBJ1-2	TRBV4-1	NA	NA	TGCGCCAGCAGCCAAGAAGGGACGGCGAATGGCTACACCTTC	CASSQEGTANGYTF
TRBJ2-5	TRBV20-1	NA	NA	TGCAGTGCTATACACGGGGTGATCCAAGAGACCCAGTACTTC	CSAIHGVIQETQYF
TRBJ1-4	TRBV6-6	NA	once	TGTGCCAGCAGTTATGGGCAGGATAATGAAAAACTGTTTTTT	CASSYGQDNEKLFF
TRBJ2-5	TRBV20-1	NA	many	TGCAGTGCTAGCCGGACAGTCCAAGAGACCCAGTACTTC	CSASRTVQETQYF
TRBJ2-7	TRBV5-1	TRBD1	NA	TGCGCCAGCAGCGATGGACAGGGGAACGAGCAGTACTTC	CASSDGQGNEQYF
TRBJ1-2	TRBV4-1	TRBD1	NA	TGCGCCAGCAGCCATGGTAAACAGGGGGCACTGAGGGGCTACACCTTC	CASSHGKQGALRGYTF
TRBJ1-2	TRBV7-9	NA	NA	TGTGCCAGCAGCTTAGCAGGGTGGGACTATGGCTACACCTTC	CASSLAGWDYGYTF
TRBJ2-1	TRBV20-1	NA	few	TGCAGTGGTGAGAGCTCCTACAATGAGCAGTTCTTC	CSGESSYNEQFF
TRBJ2-5	TRBV27	NA	once	TGTGCCAGCAGTCCCGAGACAGGAGGGTGGGAGCAGTACTTC	CASSPETGGWEQYF